This T cell receptor beta chain is from a study of monozygotic twins with inflammatory bowel disease (dated by TCRdb to between 2018 and 2021). With respect to the entire study: The full study comprised around 28 monozygotic twin pairs: nine German pairs (four IBD-concordant, five IBD-discordant) and 19 IBD-discordant Danish pairs. Each individual had, on average, about 151 000 unique TCRalpha sequences and 181 000 unique TCRbeta sequences available for analysis. The search for disease-associated traits relied mainly on comparing IBD patients with their genetically identical healthy co-twins within discordant pairs. General conclusions and limits of the study: The results gave no support for a single strong signal or clonotype linked to IBD. No difference in repertoire similarity was observed between concordant and discordant twins, possibly owing to limited statistical power. Because patients received different immunosuppressive treatments, the repertoires may have picked up extra background noise and variability between individuals. IBD patients had lower TCRbeta repertoire diversity, measured by the inverse Simpson index, than their healthy co-twins. The analysis was unable to tell different T cell subtypes apart. IBD patients shared fewer clonotypes with other individuals than healthy twins did, most markedly in patients showing signs of disease activity.

In the case of this clonotype: Its antigen has not been determined.

There are 17 amino acids in the CDR3, from cysteine to phenylalanine inclusive. No DNA appears here. CDR1 and CDR2 were assigned from the germline V gene as SGHDT and YYEEEE. Receptors were amplified or captured by 5' RACE. The input for every TCR library was 3500 ng of total RNA. cDNA was synthesized with SMARTScribe reverse transcriptase in eight separate reactions per sample. Unique molecular identifiers containing a 6-nucleotide sample barcode were introduced through template switching during cDNA synthesis. Two nested PCRs of about 15 and 9 cycles amplified the TCRalpha and TCRbeta cDNA, and bead purification followed each PCR. Before amplification, the cDNA was treated with uracil DNA-glycosylase and purified using the QIAquick PCR purification kit. The second PCR added Illumina TruSeq-compatible adapters along with sample-specific barcodes. Library quality and concentration were checked on TapeStation and Qubit, and libraries were pooled at 5 ng each. Sequencing of the pooled libraries was done on an Illumina HiSeq2500 single-index Rapid Run using custom sequencing primers and 2 x 100 bp reads. As for how the authors treated the data: MiGEC version 1.2.6 was used for UMI-based consensus assembly, which corrected PCR and sequencing errors. MiXCR version 2.1.1 handled V(D)J alignment, clonotype assembly and CDR3 extraction. To normalise gene usage, clonotype sharing and MAIT/NKT TCR abundance, the top 1000, 10 000 and 20 000 clonotypes in each sample were analysed. After downsampling to 27 000 UMIs, diversity was calculated as the inverse Simpson index using the vegan R package. Statistical testing used paired Mann-Whitney U tests on the discordant twin pairs and applied Benjamini-Hochberg correction for multiple testing. TCRdb reprocessed the raw reads; every CDR3 protein sequence is a single record, and DNA is not supplied. The V and J calls follow TCRdb's processing rather than the paper's. This sample's table has entries for approximately 160,000 distinct CDR3 sequences. The ten largest make up 7.4% of the sample.

An approximately 2.5 ml peripheral blood sample was drawn into PAXgene tubes per donor and stored at -80°C. Without T cell sorting, total RNA was isolated from whole blood using the PAXgene blood miRNA kit on an automated QIAcube. Peripheral blood from monozygotic twin pairs who were concordant or discordant for inflammatory bowel disease underwent deep TCRalpha and TCRbeta repertoire profiling using unique molecular barcoding. Smoking habits were recorded for all twin pairs, and individuals were classified as current, former or never smokers. This TCR came from a human donor with ulcerative colitis or Crohn's disease, or a healthy co-twin of an affected twin (not recorded which). Sample: blood. Recombination linked TRBV5-6 to TRBJ2-5; TCRdb calls TRBD2, which cannot be checked without DNA. CDR3 reads: CASSFGPGGVEIETQYF.